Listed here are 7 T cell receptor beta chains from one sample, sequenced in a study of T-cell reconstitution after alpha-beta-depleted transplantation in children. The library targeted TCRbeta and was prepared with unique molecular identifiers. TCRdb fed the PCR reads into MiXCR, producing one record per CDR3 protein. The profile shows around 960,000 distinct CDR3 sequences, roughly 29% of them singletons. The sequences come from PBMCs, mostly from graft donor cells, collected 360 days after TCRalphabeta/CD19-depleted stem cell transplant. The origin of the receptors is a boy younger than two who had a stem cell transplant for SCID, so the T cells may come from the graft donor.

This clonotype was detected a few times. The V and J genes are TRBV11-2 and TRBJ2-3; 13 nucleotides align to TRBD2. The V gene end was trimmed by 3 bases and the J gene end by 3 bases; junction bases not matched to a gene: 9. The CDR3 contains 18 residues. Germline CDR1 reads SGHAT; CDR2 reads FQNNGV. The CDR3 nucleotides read TGTGCCAGCAGCTTCGGACTAGCGGGGGCTCTAAAGACAGATACGCAGTATTTT. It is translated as CASSFGLAGALKTDTQYF.

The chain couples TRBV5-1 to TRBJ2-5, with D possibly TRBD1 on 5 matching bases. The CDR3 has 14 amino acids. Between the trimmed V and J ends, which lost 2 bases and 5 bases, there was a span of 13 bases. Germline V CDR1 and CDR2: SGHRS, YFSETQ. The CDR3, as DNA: TGCGCCAGCAGCTTCTCTGCAGGGTCTGAGACCCAGTACTTC. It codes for CASSFSAGSETQYF.

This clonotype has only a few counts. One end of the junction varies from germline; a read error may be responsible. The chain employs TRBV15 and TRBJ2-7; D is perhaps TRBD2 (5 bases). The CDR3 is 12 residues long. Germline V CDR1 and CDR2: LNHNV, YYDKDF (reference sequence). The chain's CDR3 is CATSRDGVLDSF. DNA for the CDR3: TGTGCCACCAGCAGAGATGGTGTCCTGGACTCCTTC.

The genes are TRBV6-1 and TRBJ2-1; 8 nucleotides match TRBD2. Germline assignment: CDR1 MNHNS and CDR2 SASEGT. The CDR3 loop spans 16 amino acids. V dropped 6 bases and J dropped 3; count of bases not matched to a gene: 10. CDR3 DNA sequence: TGTGCCAGCAGACTAACCGGACTAGCCATCTACAATGAGCAGTTCTTC. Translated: CASRLTGLAIYNEQFF.

The chain's CDR3 is CASSPWRQVGYEQYF. In DNA, the CDR3 is TGTGCCAGCTCACCATGGCGCCAGGTCGGGTACGAGCAGTACTTC. This sequence joins TRBV18 and TRBJ2-7; D unclear. The CDR3 covers 15 residues. Looked up from germline, CDR1 is KGHSH and CDR2 is LQKENI. V gave up 2 bases and J gave up 4 bases, with 15 bases separating them.

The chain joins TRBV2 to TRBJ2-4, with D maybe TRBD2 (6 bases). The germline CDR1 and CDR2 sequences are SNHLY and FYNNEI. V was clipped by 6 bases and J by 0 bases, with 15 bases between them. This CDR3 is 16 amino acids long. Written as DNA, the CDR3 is TGTGCCAGCAGCCCCACGGTGGGACTAGCCAAAAACATTCAGTACTTC. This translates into CASSPTVGLAKNIQYF. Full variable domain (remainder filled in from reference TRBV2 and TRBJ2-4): EPEVTQTPSHQVTQMGQEVILRCVPISNHLYFYWYRQILGQKVEFLVSFYNNEISEKSEIFDDQFSVERPDGSNFTLKIRSTKLEDSAMYFCASSPTVGLAKNIQYFGAGTRLSVL.

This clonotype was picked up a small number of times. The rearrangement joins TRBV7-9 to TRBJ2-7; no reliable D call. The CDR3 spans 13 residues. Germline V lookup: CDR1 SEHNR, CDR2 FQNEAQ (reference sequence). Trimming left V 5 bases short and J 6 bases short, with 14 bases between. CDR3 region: CASSLSEVTEQYF. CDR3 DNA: TGTGCCAGCAGCCTCTCCGAGGTAACCGAGCAGTACTTC. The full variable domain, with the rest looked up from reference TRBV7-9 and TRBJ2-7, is DTGVSQNPRHKITKRGQNVTFRCDPISEHNRLYWYRQTLGQGPEFLTYFQNEAQLEKSRLLSDRFSAERPKGSFSTLEIQRTEQGDSAMYLCASSLSEVTEQYFGPGTRLTVT.